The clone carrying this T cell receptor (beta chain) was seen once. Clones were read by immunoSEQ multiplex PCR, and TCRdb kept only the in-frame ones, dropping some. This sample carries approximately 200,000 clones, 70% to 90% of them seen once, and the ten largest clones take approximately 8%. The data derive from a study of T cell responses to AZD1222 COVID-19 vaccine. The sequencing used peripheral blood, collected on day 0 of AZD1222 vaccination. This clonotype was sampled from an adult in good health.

CDR3 sequence reads: CSGFGTGSEKLFF. The CDR3 DNA reads as TGCAGCGGGTTCGGGACAGGTAGTGAAAAACTGTTTTTT. The chain links TRBV29-1 to TRBJ1-4; 8 bases agree with TRBD1. This CDR3 region has 13 residues. The V segment lost 7 bases and the J segment 7 bases; nucleotides outside the gene matches: 8. Germline-derived CDR1 and CDR2 are SQVTM and ANQGSEA.